This section outlines one TCR beta chain sequence together with its context. The record originates from a study of T-cell memory formation after mild COVID-19. Barcoded TCR alpha and TCR beta cDNA libraries with UMIs came from 5'RACE using constant-segment primers. TCRdb re-called the 5' RACE reads through MiXCR, storing one row per CDR3 protein. The data show fewer than 400,000 distinct CDR3 sequences, 10% to 15% seen once. V lost 11 bases and J lost 0, with 8 bases in between. The CDR3 covers 13 residues. Germline lookup yields CDR1 SEHNR and CDR2 FQNEAQ (reference sequence). The source is a man younger than 30 who had mild COVID-19 (a few samples of this study predate the infection). Cell type and time point are not known. The sequenced sample was PBMCs or a T cell subset sorted from them (not recorded which). This sequence joins TRBV7-9 and TRBJ2-6; D is unclear. The CDR3 coding sequence is TGTGCCGGTACATTCTCTGGGGCCAACGTCCTGACTTTC. Residues: CAGTFSGANVLTF.